One sample yielded the 6 T cell receptor beta chains listed below, sequenced in a study of T cells in Graves' hyperthyroidism and ophthalmopathy. Amplified regions were TCR beta CDR3 sequences from RNA transcripts. An initial round of RT-PCR targeting the TCR CDR3 relied on the HTBI primer set. One entry per CDR3 protein, called by TCRdb with MiXCR from the multiplex PCR reads. The repertoire holds about 260,000 distinct CDR3 sequences, with 25% to 30% as singletons. Sample: blood. The receptors shown here come from a man aged 40-49 years with Graves' hyperthyroidism that later progressed to Graves' ophthalmopathy.

This clonotype was counted at least ten times. This chain links TRBV4-1 with TRBJ1-1; the D is unclear. This CDR3 has 13 residues. Trimming shortened V by 1 base and J by 3 bases, and 6 bases separated the two germline ends. Germline-derived CDR1 and CDR2 are MGHRA and YSYEKL. CDR3 sequence: CASSQATYTEAFF. CDR3 coding DNA: TGCGCCAGCAGCCAAGCAACGTACACTGAAGCTTTCTTT.

This clonotype was counted ten times or more. V and J are TRBV3-1 and TRBJ2-1; D is undetermined. The CDR3 extends over 12 amino acids. V was clipped by 1 base and J by 12 bases, with 10 bases between them. The germline V gene has CDR1 LGHDT and CDR2 YNNKEL (reference sequence). The CDR3 bases are TGTGCCAGCAGCCAAGTCCTAGGGTGGCAGTTCTTC. This codes for CASSQVLGWQFF.

This clonotype appeared many times. The chain combines TRBV5-1 with TRBJ2-7; D ambiguous. Trimming pared 7 bases from V and 5 bases from J, leaving 13 bases between. Germline V lookup: CDR1 SGHRS, CDR2 YFSETQ. This CDR3 has 12 residues. CDR3: CASSKGFDEQYF. The DNA for the CDR3 is TGCGCCAGCTCTAAGGGCTTCGACGAGCAGTACTTC.

The chain is built from TRBV7-3 and TRBJ1-1; D ambiguous. CDR1 and CDR2 (germline): SGHTA, FQGTGA. This CDR3 contains 13 residues. With 8 bases removed from V and 0 bases from J, the gap between germline ends came to 10 bases. The CDR3 here is CASGVGVNTEAFF. The CDR3 DNA reads TGTGCCAGCGGGGTCGGAGTGAACACTGAAGCTTTCTTT.

V gene TRBV28 combines with J gene TRBJ2-2; D may be TRBD1 (6 bases). The CDR3 runs to 13 residues. Germline CDR1 reads MDHEN; CDR2 reads SYDVKM. Trimming took off 8 bases at V and 6 bases at J, with 13 bases between the two ends. CDR3 in amino acids: CASFGTRAGELFF. The CDR3, as DNA: TGTGCCAGCTTTGGGACAAGGGCCGGGGAGCTGTTTTTT.

This clonotype was counted ten times or more. The chain employs TRBV19 and TRBJ2-7; D ambiguous. The ends were cut back, 3 bases at V and 3 bases at J, with 6 bases in the middle. The V gene's germline CDR1 is LNHDA and CDR2 SQIVND (reference sequence). This CDR3 comprises 12 residues. As DNA, the CDR3 is TGTGCCAGTAGTATCGTGGGCTACGAGCAGTACTTC. Its protein product is CASSIVGYEQYF.